This T cell receptor (beta chain) originates from a study of patients and donors after allogeneic stem cell transplantation (dated by TCRdb to the early 2020s). The germline V gene (reference sequence) specifies DFQATT as CDR1 and SNEGSKA as CDR2. V loses 2 bases of germline sequence and J loses 3 bases, and the interval between the two ends is 6 bases. Reading from cysteine to phenylalanine, the CDR3 counts 12 amino acids. The sequence is cut down to CDR3 DNA, 36 bases in frame from base 1. The library was generated by RT-PCR. TCRdb shows the sequencer as NextSeq 550. TCRdb itself trimmed the public reads at Q25 with fastp, ran MiXCR and retained productive beta chains. Records with the same CDR3 protein are collapsed into one entry carrying the most frequent genes and DNA. Here the sample has about 230,000 distinct CDR3 sequences; roughly 15% occur a single time. Around 10% of the sample rests with the top ten.

This clonotype was counted only a few times. Its antigen remains unidentified. No much larger clone is present one base from it, and per-base qualities are unavailable. The sequence is built from TRBV20-1 and TRBJ2-3; the D gene cannot be named for sure. The clonotype comes from a human donor who was either an allogeneic HSCT recipient or a stem cell or donor lymphocyte infusion donor (not recorded which). It is not recorded whose cells these are; they may come from a transplant donor. The material sequenced was blood, either unsorted or a sorted T cell fraction (not recorded which). The CDR3: CSARHGTDTQYF. At the DNA level, the sequence is TGCAGTGCTAGACACGGGACAGATACGCAGTATTTT.